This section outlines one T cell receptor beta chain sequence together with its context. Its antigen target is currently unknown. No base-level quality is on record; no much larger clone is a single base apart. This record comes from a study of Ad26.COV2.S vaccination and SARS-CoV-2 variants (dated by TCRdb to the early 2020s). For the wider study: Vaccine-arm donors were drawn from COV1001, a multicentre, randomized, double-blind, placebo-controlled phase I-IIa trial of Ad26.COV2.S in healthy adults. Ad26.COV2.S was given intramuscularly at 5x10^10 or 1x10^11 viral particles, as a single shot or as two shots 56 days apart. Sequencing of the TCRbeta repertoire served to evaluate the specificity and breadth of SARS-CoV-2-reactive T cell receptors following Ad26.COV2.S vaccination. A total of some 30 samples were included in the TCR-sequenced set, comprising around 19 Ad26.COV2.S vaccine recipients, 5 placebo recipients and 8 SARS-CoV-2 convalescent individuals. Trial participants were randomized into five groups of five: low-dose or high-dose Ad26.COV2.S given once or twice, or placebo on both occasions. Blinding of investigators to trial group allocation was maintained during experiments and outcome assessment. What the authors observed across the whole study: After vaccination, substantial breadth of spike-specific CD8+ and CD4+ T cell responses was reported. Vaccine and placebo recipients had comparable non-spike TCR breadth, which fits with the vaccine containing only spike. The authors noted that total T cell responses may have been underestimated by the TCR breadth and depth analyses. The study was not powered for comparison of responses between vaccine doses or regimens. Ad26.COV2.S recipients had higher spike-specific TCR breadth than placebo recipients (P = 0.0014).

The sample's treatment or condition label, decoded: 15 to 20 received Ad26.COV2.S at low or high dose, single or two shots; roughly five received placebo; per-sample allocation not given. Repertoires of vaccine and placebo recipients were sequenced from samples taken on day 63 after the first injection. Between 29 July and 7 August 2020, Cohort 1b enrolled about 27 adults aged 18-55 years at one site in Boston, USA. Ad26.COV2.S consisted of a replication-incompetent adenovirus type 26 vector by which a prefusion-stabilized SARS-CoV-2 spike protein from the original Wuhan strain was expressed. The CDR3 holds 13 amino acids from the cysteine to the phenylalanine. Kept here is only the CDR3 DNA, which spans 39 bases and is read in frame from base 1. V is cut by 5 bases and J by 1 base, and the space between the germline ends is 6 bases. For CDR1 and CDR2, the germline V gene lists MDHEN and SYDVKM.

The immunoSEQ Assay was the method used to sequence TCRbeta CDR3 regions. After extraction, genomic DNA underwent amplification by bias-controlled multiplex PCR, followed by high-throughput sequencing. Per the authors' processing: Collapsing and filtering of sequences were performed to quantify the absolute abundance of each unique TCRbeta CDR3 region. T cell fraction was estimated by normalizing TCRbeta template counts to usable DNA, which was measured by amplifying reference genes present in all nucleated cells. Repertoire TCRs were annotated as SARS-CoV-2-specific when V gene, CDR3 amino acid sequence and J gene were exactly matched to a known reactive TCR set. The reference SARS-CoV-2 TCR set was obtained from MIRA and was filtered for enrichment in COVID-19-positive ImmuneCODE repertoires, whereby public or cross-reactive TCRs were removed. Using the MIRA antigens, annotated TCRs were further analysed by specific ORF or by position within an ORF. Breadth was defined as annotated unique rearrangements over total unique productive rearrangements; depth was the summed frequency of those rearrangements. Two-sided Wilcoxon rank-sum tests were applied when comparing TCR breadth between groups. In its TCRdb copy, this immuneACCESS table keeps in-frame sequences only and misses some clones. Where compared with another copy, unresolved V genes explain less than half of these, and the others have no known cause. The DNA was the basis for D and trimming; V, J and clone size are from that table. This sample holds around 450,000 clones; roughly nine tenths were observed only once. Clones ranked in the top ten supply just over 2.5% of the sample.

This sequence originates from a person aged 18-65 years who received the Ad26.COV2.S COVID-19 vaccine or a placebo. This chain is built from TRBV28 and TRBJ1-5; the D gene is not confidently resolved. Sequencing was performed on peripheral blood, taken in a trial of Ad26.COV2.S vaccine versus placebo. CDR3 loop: CASSPESNQPQHF. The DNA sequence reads TGTGCCAGCAGTCCGGAGAGCAATCAGCCCCAGCATTTT.